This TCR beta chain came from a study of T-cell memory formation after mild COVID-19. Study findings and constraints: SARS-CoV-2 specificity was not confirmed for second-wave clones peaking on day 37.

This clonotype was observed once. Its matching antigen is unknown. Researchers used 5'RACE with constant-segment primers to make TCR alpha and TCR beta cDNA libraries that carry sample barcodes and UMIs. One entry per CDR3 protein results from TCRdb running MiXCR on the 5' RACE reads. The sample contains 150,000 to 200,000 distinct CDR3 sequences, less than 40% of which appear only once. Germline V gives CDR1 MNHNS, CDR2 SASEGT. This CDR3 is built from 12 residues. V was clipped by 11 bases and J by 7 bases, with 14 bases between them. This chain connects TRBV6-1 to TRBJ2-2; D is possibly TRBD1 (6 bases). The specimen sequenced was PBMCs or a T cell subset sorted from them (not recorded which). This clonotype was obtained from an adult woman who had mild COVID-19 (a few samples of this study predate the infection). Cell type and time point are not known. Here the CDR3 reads CASYRVVGELFF. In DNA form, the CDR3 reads TGTGCCTCATACAGGGTCGTCGGGGAGCTGTTTTTT.